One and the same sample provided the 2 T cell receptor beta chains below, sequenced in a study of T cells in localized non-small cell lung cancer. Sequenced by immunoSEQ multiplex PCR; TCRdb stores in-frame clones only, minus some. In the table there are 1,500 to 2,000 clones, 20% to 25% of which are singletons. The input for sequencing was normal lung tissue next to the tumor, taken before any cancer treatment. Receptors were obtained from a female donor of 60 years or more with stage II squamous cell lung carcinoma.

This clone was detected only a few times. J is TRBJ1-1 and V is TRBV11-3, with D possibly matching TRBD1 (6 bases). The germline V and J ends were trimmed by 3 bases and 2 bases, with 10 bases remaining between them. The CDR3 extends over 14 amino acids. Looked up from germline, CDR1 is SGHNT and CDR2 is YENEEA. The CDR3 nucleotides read TGTGCCAGCAGCTTGACAGGACGAAACACTGAAGCTTTCTTT. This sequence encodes CASSLTGRNTEAFF. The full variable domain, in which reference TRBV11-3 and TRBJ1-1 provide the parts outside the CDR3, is EAGVVQSPRYKIIEKKQPVAFWCNPISGHNTLYWYLQNLGQGPELLIRYENEEAVDDSQLPKDRFSAERLKGVDSTLKIQPAELGDSAVYLCASSLTGRNTEAFFGQGTRLTVV.

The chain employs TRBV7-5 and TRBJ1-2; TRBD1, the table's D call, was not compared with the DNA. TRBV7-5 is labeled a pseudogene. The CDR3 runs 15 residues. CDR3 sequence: CASSLWKGWNYGYTF. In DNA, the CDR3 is TGTGCCAGCAGCTTATGGAAGGGGTGGAACTATGGCTACACCTTC.